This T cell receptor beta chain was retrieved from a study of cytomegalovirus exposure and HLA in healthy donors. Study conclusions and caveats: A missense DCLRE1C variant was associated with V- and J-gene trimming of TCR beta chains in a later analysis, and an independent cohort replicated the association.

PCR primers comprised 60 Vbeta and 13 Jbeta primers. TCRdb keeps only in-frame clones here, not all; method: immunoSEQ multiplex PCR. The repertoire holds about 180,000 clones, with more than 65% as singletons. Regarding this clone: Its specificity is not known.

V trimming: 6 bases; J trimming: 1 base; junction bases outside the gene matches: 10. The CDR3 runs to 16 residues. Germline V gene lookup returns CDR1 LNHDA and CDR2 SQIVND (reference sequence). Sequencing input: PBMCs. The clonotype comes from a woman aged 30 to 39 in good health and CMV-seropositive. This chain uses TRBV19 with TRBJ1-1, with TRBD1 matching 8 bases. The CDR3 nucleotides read TGTGCCAGTAGGGGGGATCAGGGGGCGTGGAACACTGAAGCTTTCTTT. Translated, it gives CASRGDQGAWNTEAFF.